This T cell receptor beta chain was identified during a study of OX40 agonist ivuxolimab in advanced cancers. General study points: Expanded peripheral T cell antigen specificity was not determined.

CDR1 is MNHEY and CDR2 is SVGAGI in the germline V gene. The V and J ends lost 4 bases and 0 bases respectively, with 10 bases between them. This CDR3 is 15 amino acids long. The protocol was immunoSEQ multiplex PCR, while the TCRdb copy is restricted to in-frame clones and leaves out a portion. The sample includes approximately 90,000 clones, 90% to 95% of them seen just once. Details on this clone: What it binds is not known.

The origin of this receptor is an adult with an advanced solid tumor such as melanoma, head and neck, liver or kidney cancer. The sequenced sample was CD4+ or CD8+ T cells sorted from blood, obtained in a trial of the OX40 agonist ivuxolimab. The chain is built from TRBV6-5 and TRBJ2-1, with a possible D match to TRBD1 (5 bases). The CDR3 region is CASSFQGSSYNEQFF. The CDR3 coding sequence is TGTGCCAGCAGTTTCCAGGGAAGCTCCTACAATGAGCAGTTCTTC.